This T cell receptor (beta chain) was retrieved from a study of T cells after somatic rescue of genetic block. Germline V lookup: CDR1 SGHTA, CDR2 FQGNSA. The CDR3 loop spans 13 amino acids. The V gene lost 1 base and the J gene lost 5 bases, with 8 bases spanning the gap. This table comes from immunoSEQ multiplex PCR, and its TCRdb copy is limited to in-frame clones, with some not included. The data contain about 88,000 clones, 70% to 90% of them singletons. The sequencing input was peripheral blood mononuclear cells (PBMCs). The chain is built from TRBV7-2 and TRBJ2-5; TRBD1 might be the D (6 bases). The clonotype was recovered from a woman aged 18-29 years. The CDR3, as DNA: TGTGCCAGCAGCTTAGGGCAGGGGGAGACCCAGTACTTC. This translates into CASSLGQGETQYF.